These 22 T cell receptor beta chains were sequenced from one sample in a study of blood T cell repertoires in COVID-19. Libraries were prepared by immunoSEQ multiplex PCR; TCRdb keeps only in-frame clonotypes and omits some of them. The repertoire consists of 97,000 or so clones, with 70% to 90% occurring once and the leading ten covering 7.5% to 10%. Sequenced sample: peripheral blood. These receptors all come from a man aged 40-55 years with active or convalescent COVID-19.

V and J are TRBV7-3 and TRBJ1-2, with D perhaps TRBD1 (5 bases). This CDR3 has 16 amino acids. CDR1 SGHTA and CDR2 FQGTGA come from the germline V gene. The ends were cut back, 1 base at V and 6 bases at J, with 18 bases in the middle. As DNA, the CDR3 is TGTGCCAGCAGCTTAAATTCGAGGGGAGGAGGCCATGGCTACACCTTC. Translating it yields CASSLNSRGGGHGYTF.

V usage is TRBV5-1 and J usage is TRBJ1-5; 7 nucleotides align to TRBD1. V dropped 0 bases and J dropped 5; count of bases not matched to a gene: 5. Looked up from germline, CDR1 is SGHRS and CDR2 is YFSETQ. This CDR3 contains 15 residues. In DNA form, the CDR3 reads TGCGCCAGCAGCTTGGAAGGGACAGCGCATCAGCCCCAGCATTTT. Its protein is CASSLEGTAHQPQHF.

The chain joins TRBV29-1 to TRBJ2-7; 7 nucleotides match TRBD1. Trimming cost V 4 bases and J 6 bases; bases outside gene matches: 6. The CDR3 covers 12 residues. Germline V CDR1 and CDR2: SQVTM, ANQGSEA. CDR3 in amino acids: CSVGTGLGEQYF. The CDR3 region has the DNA TGCAGCGTTGGGACAGGACTTGGCGAGCAGTACTTC.

The CDR3 reads CASSPQGLASGANVLTF. DNA of the CDR3: TGTGCCAGCAGCCCCCAAGGTCTAGCCTCTGGGGCCAACGTCCTGACTTTC. The rearrangement links TRBV5-4 to TRBJ2-6; D may be TRBD2 (5 bases). Trimming shortened V by 4 bases and J by 0 bases, and 14 bases separated the two germline ends. Germline assignment: CDR1 SGHNT and CDR2 YYREEE (reference sequence). This CDR3 spans 17 amino acids.

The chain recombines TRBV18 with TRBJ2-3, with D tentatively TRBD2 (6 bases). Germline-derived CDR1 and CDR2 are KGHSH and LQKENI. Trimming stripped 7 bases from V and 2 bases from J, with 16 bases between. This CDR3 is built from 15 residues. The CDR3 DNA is TGTGCCAGCTTCCTCACCACGGGGGACACAGATACGCAGTATTTT. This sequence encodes CASFLTTGDTDTQYF.

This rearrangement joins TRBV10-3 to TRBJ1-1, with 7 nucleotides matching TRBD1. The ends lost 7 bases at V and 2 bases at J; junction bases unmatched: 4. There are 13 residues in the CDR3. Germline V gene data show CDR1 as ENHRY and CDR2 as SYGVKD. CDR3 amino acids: CAITWDSNTEAFF. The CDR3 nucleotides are TGTGCCATCACTTGGGACAGCAACACTGAAGCTTTCTTT.

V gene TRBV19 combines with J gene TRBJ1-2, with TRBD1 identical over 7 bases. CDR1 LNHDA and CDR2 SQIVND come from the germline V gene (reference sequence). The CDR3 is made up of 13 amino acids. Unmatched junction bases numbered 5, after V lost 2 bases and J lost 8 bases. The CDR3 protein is CASSISGQAGYTF. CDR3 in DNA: TGTGCCAGTAGTATATCTGGACAGGCAGGCTACACCTTC.

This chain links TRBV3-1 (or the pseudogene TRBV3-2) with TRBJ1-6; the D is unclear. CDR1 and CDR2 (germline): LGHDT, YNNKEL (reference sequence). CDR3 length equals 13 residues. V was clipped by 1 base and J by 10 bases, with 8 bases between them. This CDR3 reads CASSQADSSPLHF. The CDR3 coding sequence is TGTGCCAGCAGCCAAGCGGACTCCTCACCCCTCCACTTT.

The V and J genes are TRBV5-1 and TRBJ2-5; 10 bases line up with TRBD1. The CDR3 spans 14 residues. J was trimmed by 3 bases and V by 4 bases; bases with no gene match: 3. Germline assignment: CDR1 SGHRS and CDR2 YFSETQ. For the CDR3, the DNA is TGCGCCAGCAGCACCGGGACAGGGGAAGAGACCCAGTACTTC. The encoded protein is CASSTGTGEETQYF. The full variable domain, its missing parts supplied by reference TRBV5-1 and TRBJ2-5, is KAGVTQTPRYLIKTRGQQVTLSCSPISGHRSVSWYQQTPGQGLQFLFEYFSETQRNKGNFPGRFSGRQFSNSRSEMNVSTLELGDSALYLCASSTGTGEETQYFGPGTRLLVL.

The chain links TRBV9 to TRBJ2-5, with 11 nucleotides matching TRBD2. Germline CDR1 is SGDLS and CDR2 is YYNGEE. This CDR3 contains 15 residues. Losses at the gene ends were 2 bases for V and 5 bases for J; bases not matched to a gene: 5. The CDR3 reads CASSVETSGAETQYF. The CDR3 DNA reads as TGTGCCAGCAGCGTGGAGACTAGCGGGGCTGAGACCCAGTACTTC.

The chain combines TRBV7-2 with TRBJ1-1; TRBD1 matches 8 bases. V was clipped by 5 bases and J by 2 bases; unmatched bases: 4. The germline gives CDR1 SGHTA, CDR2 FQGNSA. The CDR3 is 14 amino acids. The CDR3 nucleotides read TGTGCCAGCAGCCAGACAGGGGATAACACTGAAGCTTTCTTT. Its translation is CASSQTGDNTEAFF.

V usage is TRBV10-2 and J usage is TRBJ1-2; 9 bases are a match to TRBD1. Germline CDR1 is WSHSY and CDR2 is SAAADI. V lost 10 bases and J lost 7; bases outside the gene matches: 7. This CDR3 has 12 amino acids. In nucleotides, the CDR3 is TGCGCCATTACAGGGGGCCGCGGTGGCTACACCTTC. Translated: CAITGGRGGYTF.

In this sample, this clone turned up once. CDR3 sequence (DNA): TGTGCCAGCAGACCAGAGTCCGACTGGCGGGAGCTGTTTTTT. It is translated as CASRPESDWRELFF. The genes are TRBV7-9 and TRBJ2-2, with D unclear. Trimming cost V 6 bases and J 9 bases, with 17 bases left between them. Germline CDR1 and CDR2: SEHNR and FQNEAQ (reference sequence). The CDR3 length is 14 residues.

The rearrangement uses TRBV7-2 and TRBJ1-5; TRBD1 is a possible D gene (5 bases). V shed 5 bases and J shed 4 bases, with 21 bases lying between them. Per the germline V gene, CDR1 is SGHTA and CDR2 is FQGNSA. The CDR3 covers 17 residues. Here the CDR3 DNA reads TGTGCCAGCAGCGCGCTGGGGACTGGGGGGGGTAATCAGCCCCAGCATTTT. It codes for CASSALGTGGGNQPQHF. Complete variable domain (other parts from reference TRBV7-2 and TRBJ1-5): GAGVSQSPSNKVTEKGKDVELRCDPISGHTALYWYRQSLGQGLEFLIYFQGNSAPDKSGLPSDRFSAERTGGSVSTLTIQRTQQEDSAVYLCASSALGTGGGNQPQHFGDGTRLSIL.

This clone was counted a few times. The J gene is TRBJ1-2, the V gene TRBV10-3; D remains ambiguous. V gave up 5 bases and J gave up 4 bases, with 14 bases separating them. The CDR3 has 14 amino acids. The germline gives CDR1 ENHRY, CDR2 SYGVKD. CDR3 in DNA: TGTGCCATCAGTATGCAGGAATACGGCTATGGCTACACCTTC. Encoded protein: CAISMQEYGYGYTF.

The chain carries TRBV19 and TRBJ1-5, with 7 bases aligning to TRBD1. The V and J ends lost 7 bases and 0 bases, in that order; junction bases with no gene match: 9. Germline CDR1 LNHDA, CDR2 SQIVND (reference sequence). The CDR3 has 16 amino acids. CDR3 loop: CASNPGQTYSNQPQHF. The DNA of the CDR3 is TGTGCCAGTAACCCGGGACAGACTTATAGCAATCAGCCCCAGCATTTT.

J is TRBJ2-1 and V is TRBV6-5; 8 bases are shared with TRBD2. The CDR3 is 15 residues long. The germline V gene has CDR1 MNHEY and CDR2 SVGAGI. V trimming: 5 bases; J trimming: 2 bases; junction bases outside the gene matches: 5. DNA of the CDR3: TGTGCCAGCAGTACCGTAGCGGGGCCCTACAATGAGCAGTTCTTC. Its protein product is CASSTVAGPYNEQFF.

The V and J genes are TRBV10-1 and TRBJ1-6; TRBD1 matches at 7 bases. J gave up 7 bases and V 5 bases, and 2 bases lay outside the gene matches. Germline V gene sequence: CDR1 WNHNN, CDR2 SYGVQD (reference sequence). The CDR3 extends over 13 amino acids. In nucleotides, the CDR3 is TGCGCCAGCAGTACAGGGGTCAATTCACCCCTCCACTTT. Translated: CASSTGVNSPLHF.

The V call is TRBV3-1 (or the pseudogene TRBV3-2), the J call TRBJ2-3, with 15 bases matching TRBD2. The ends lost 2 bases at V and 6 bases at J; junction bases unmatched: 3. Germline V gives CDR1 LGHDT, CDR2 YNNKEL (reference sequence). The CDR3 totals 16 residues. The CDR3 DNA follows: TGTGCCAGCAGCCAATATGGGACTAGCGGGGGGGATACGCAGTATTTT. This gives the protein CASSQYGTSGGDTQYF.

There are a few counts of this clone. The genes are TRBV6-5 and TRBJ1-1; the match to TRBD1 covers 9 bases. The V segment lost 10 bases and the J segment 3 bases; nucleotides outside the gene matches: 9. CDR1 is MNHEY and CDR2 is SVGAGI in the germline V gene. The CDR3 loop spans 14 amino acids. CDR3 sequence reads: CATTGGARDTEAFF. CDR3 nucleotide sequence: TGTGCCACCACAGGGGGCGCGAGGGACACTGAAGCTTTCTTT.

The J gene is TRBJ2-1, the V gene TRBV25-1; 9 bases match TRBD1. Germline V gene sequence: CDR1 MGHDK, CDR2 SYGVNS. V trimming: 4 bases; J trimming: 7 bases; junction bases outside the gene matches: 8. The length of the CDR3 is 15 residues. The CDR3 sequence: CASSGGLTGGNEQFF. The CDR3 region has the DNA TGTGCCAGCAGTGGGGGCCTGACAGGGGGAAATGAGCAGTTCTTC.

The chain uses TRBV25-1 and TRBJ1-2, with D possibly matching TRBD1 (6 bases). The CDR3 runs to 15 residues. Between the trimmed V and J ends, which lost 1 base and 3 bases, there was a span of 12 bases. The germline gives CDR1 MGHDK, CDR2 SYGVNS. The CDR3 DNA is TGTGCCAGCAGTGAATTTCAGGGGACCTACTATGGCTACACCTTC. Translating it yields CASSEFQGTYYGYTF.